The T cell receptor beta chain under discussion was sequenced for a study of response to subunit inactivated influenza vaccine. TCRdb used MiXCR to reprocess the RT-PCR reads, holding one entry per CDR3 protein. Counted here are about 650,000 distinct CDR3 sequences, around 16% occurring once; the ten biggest clones make up 9.5% to 13%. At least ten counts were recorded for this clonotype. The length of the CDR3 is 14 residues. The ends lost 4 bases at V and 7 bases at J; junction bases unmatched: 10. The source is a man aged 45-65 years who received an inactivated influenza vaccine. Material: PBMCs from blood, obtained 11 to 12 days after vaccination. The chain is built from TRBV12-3 or TRBV12-4 and TRBJ2-7; TRBD2 matches at 7 bases. This CDR3 is CASSYGGSGLEQYF. Here the CDR3 DNA reads TGTGCCAGCAGTTATGGCGGGAGTGGGTTGGAGCAGTACTTC.